This T cell receptor beta chain stems from a study of cytomegalovirus exposure and HLA in healthy donors. Germline CDR1 is SGHVS and CDR2 is FNYEAQ. V was clipped by 1 base and J by 2 bases, with 8 bases between them. The CDR3 covers 14 residues. To note about this clone: Its antigen is currently unknown.

Findings of the study overall: Presence/absence analyses treated sequencing depth as roughly uniform across donors. TCR beta V- and J-gene trimming was later associated with a missense DCLRE1C variant. Associated with cytomegalovirus, according to the listing, were around 170 TCR beta chains.

The PCR contained 60 Vbeta and 13 Jbeta primers. Produced via immunoSEQ multiplex PCR; TCRdb's table is partial and in-frame only. This sample has about 190,000 clones, with 82% found just once. Sequenced input: PBMCs. The chain couples TRBV7-6 to TRBJ2-5; TRBD1 might be the D (5 bases). The TCR sequence derives from a young woman in good health and CMV-seronegative. The CDR3 here is CASSLDRSQETQYF. DNA for the CDR3: TGTGCCAGCAGCTTAGACAGGTCTCAAGAGACCCAGTACTTC. Using reference TRBV7-6 and TRBJ2-5 for the parts outside the CDR3, the full variable domain is GAGVSQSPRYKVTKRGQDVALRCDPISGHVSLYWYRQALGQGPEFLTYFNYEAQQDKSGLPNDRFSAERPEGSISTLTIQRTEQRDSAMYRCASSLDRSQETQYFGPGTRLLVL.